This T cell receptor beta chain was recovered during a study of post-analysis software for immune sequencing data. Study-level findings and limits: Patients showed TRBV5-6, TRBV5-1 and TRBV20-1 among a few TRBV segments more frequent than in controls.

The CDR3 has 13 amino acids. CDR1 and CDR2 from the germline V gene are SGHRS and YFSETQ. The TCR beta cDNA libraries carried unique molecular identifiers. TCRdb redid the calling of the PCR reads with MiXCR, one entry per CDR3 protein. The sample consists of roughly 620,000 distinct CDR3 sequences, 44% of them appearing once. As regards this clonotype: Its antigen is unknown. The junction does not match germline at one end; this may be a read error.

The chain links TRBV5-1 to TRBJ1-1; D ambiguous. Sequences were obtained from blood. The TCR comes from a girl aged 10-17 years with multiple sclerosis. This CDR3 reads CASSLELNTKAFF. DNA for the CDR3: TGCGCCAGCAGCTTGGAACTGAACACTAAAGCTTTCTTT. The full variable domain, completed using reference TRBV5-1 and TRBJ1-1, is KAGVTQTPRYLIKTRGQQVTLSCSPISGHRSVSWYQQTPGQGLQFLFEYFSETQRNKGNFPGRFSGRQFSNSRSEMNVSTLELGDSALYLCASSLELNTKAFFGQGTRLTVV.